The 21 T cell receptor beta chains given below trace back to one sample, sequenced in a study of blood T cell repertoires in COVID-19. TCRdb's table, derived via immunoSEQ multiplex PCR, lists solely in-frame clones and lacks some. The table includes hundreds of thousands of clones, around 86% detected once. The material sequenced was PBMCs or T cells enriched from blood (not recorded which). The source is a woman in her forties or fifties who had recovered from COVID-19.

This clone was counted a single time. The V and J genes are TRBV28 and TRBJ1-2, with TRBD1 identical over 7 bases. This CDR3 comprises 12 residues. V dropped 8 bases and J dropped 7; count of bases not matched to a gene: 7. Germline V gene lookup returns CDR1 MDHEN and CDR2 SYDVKM. The CDR3 region has the DNA TGTGCCAGCCTAAACAGGGGCGGTGGCTACACCTTC. This translates into CASLNRGGGYTF.

The genes are TRBV6-2 or TRBV6-3 and TRBJ2-1, with a weak D call TRBD2 (5 bases). The CDR3 has 16 residues. The ends were cut back, 0 bases at V and 4 bases at J, with 13 bases in the middle. Looked up from germline, CDR1 is MNHEY and CDR2 is SVGEGT. The CDR3 DNA follows: TGTGCCAGCAGTTACTCGACAAGCGGCCAATACAATGAGCAGTTCTTC. Translating it yields CASSYSTSGQYNEQFF.

This clone appeared once. This chain connects TRBV10-3 to TRBJ2-2; 10 nucleotides align to TRBD2. The CDR3 extends over 14 amino acids. Germline-derived CDR1 and CDR2 are ENHRY and SYGVKD. V gave up 11 bases and J gave up 6 bases; unmatched junction bases: 9. The CDR3 loop reads CAAGTSEFSGELFF. CDR3 nucleotides: TGTGCCGCCGGGACTAGCGAGTTCTCCGGGGAGCTGTTTTTT.

The CDR3 loop is CASSLEQNQPQHF. The CDR3 DNA follows: TGTGCCAGCAGCTTGGAACAGAATCAGCCCCAGCATTTT. The V call is TRBV5-8, the J call TRBJ1-5, with D unresolved. The CDR3 sequence is 13 residues long. The V end was cut by 0 bases, the J end by 4 bases, with 5 bases between. Germline-derived CDR1 and CDR2 are SGHTS and YDEGEE.

The V gene is TRBV15, the J gene TRBJ2-6; tentatively, D is TRBD2 (5 bases). The CDR3 covers 14 residues. V lost 3 bases, J lost 9 bases, and 12 bases lay in between. Germline CDR1 reads LNHNV; CDR2 reads YYDKDF (reference sequence). The CDR3 is CATSRAGLGNVLTF. CDR3 in DNA: TGTGCCACCAGCAGGGCGGGTTTGGGCAACGTCCTGACTTTC.

The CDR3 nucleotides are TGTGCCAGCAGCCACCTCCGGGACAGGAACGAAGAGACCCAGTACTTC. It encodes CASSHLRDRNEETQYF. This chain joins TRBV3-1 (or the pseudogene TRBV3-2) and TRBJ2-5, with 8 bases that match TRBD1. The germline V gene encodes CDR1 LGHDT and CDR2 YNNKEL (reference sequence). The CDR3 has 16 residues. The J segment lost 3 bases and the V segment lost 3 bases, leaving 9 bases of the junction unmatched.

CDR3 sequence: CASSPGQQNTGELFF. The DNA of the CDR3 is TGTGCCAGCTCACCGGGACAGCAGAACACCGGGGAGCTGTTTTTT. The J gene is TRBJ2-2, the V gene TRBV18; 7 positions match TRBD1. The CDR3 spans 15 residues. Looked up from germline, CDR1 is KGHSH and CDR2 is LQKENI. V shed 3 bases, J shed 1 base, and the junction held 2 bases outside the gene matches.

This clone was detected once. The rearrangement joins TRBV28 to TRBJ2-7, with D perhaps TRBD1 (5 bases). CDR1 MDHEN and CDR2 SYDVKM come from the germline V gene. The ends were cut back, 10 bases at V and 4 bases at J, with 20 bases in the middle. CDR3 length equals 14 residues. The CDR3 here is CATTLFGQLYEQYF. In DNA, the CDR3 is TGTGCCACCACGTTGTTTGGACAACTATACGAGCAGTACTTC.

The chain is built from TRBV6-1 and TRBJ2-3; D remains unclear. This CDR3 region has 13 residues. From germline, CDR1 is MNHNS and CDR2 SASEGT. Trimming cost V 2 bases and J 6 bases, with 9 bases left between them. Here the CDR3 reads CASSERRRDTQYF. The CDR3 DNA follows: TGTGCCAGCAGTGAACGAAGGCGGGATACGCAGTATTTT.

The chain has TRBV28 and TRBJ2-7, with no clear D. Germline V gene lookup returns CDR1 MDHEN and CDR2 SYDVKM. The germline V and J ends were trimmed by 4 bases and 4 bases, with 5 bases remaining between them. This CDR3 spans 11 amino acids. The CDR3 DNA sequence: TGTGCCAGCAGTTCTCTTTACGAGCAGTACTTC. It specifies CASSSLYEQYF.

There are a few counts of this clone. The chain employs TRBV5-6 and TRBJ2-7; 9 bases are a match to TRBD1. The V and J ends lost 0 bases and 3 bases, in that order; junction bases with no gene match: 4. The CDR3 totals 15 residues. The V gene's germline CDR1 is SGHDT and CDR2 YYEEEE. The CDR3 coding sequence is TGTGCCAGCAGCTTGGCGACAGGGGGAGGCTACGAGCAGTACTTC. It is translated as CASSLATGGGYEQYF.

The chain uses TRBV18 and TRBJ2-1, with D uncertain. Trimming cost V 3 bases and J 0 bases, with 12 bases left between them. The V gene's germline CDR1 is KGHSH and CDR2 LQKENI. This CDR3 is 16 amino acids long. The CDR3 loop is CASSPSSKSSYNEQFF. DNA of the CDR3: TGTGCCAGCTCACCCTCGTCGAAGAGCTCCTACAATGAGCAGTTCTTC.

This chain connects TRBV18 to TRBJ2-2, with 7 bases identical to TRBD1. V dropped 5 bases and J dropped 1; count of bases not matched to a gene: 4. The CDR3 extends over 15 amino acids. Germline assignment: CDR1 KGHSH and CDR2 LQKENI. CDR3 nucleotides: TGTGCCAGCTCAGGAGACAGGGTGAACACCGGGGAGCTGTTTTTT. Translated, it gives CASSGDRVNTGELFF.

The genes are TRBV28 and TRBJ1-5, with D possibly matching TRBD1 (5 bases). The CDR3 is made up of 16 amino acids. V dropped 2 bases and J dropped 2 bases, with 13 bases sitting between them. Germline CDR1 MDHEN, CDR2 SYDVKM. The chain's CDR3 is CASSLASGGGNQPQHF. DNA of the CDR3: TGTGCCAGCAGTTTAGCTTCGGGAGGGGGCAATCAGCCCCAGCATTTT.

CDR3 region: CASSLLGLAGAPGTDTQYF. The CDR3 nucleotides are TGTGCCAGCAGTTTGCTTGGACTAGCGGGAGCTCCGGGCACAGATACGCAGTATTTT. The chain joins TRBV27 to TRBJ2-3; 13 bases line up with TRBD2. Trimming cost V 3 bases and J 1 base; bases outside gene matches: 10. The CDR3 has 19 amino acids. The germline gives CDR1 MNHEY, CDR2 SMNVEV (reference sequence).

V is TRBV6-5 and J is TRBJ2-7, with D maybe TRBD1 (6 bases). CDR3 length equals 12 residues. V lost 8 bases to trimming and J lost 2 bases, with 10 bases between them. CDR1 and CDR2 (germline): MNHEY, SVGAGI. The CDR3 spells CASGRGAYEQYF. CDR3 DNA: TGTGCCAGCGGCAGGGGAGCCTACGAGCAGTACTTC.

The chain employs TRBV10-3 and TRBJ2-7; D is unclear. Germline assignment: CDR1 ENHRY and CDR2 SYGVKD. V was cut by 8 bases and J by 5 bases, with 19 bases left in between. CDR3 size: 14 residues. This CDR3 is CAIHWFPEIHEQYF. Here the CDR3 DNA reads TGTGCCATCCATTGGTTCCCAGAAATCCACGAGCAGTACTTC.

The chain employs TRBV27 and TRBJ2-3, with 13 bases matching TRBD2. The CDR3 extends over 19 amino acids. V was pared by 3 bases and J by 2 bases, with 11 bases of the junction left unmatched. Germline lookup yields CDR1 MNHEY and CDR2 SMNVEV (reference sequence). The CDR3 protein is CASSFLGGGTSGNTDTQYF. CDR3 sequence (DNA): TGTGCCAGCAGTTTCCTAGGTGGTGGGACTAGCGGGAACACAGATACGCAGTATTTT.

This clone was detected once. V gene TRBV5-1 combines with J gene TRBJ2-6; D unclear. Trimming removed 1 base at V and 1 base at J, with 6 bases between. CDR1 and CDR2 (germline): SGHRS, YFSETQ. This CDR3 is 15 amino acids long. CDR3 coding DNA: TGCGCCAGCAGCTTGATTCGTTCTGGGGCCAACGTCCTGACTTTC. It yields the protein CASSLIRSGANVLTF.

The rearrangement links TRBV28 to TRBJ1-2; 7 bases fit TRBD1. The J segment lost 1 base and the V segment lost 4 bases, leaving 6 bases of the junction unmatched. CDR3 length equals 15 residues. Germline CDR1 MDHEN, CDR2 SYDVKM. CDR3 coding DNA: TGTGCCAGCAGTTCCCCGACAGGGTTTAACTATGGCTACACCTTC. Its protein is CASSSPTGFNYGYTF.

This clone was observed a handful of times. The rearrangement links TRBV2 to TRBJ1-6; D uncertain. Trimming stripped 7 bases from V and 6 bases from J, with 10 bases between. The germline gives CDR1 SNHLY, CDR2 FYNNEI. This CDR3 contains 13 residues. CDR3 sequence reads: CASTLNSNSPLHF. For the CDR3, the DNA is TGTGCCAGCACGCTAAACAGTAATTCACCCCTCCACTTT.